This is a list of T cell receptor beta chains from one sample in a study of T-cell reconstitution after alpha-beta-depleted transplantation in children. TCRdb re-derived calls from the PCR reads in MiXCR, one entry per CDR3 protein. The table shows fewer than 250,000 distinct CDR3 sequences, with more than 15% occurring only once. Specimen: PBMCs, mostly from graft donor cells, collected 360 days after TCRalphabeta/CD19-depleted stem cell transplant. These receptors originate from a male patient aged 2 to 9 who had a stem cell transplant for acute lymphoblastic leukemia, so the T cells may come from the graft donor. The conserved cysteine and the conserved F or W are not part of the CDR3 here.

j_call	v_call	cdr3_aa
TRBJ2-7	TRBV7-9	ASSPREGSFLYEQY
TRBJ2-1	TRBV2	ASSWTASYNEQF
TRBJ2-3	TRBV4-1	ASSRPRGAGAFTDTQY
TRBJ1-4	TRBV2	ASSVYVVGEEKI
TRBJ1-1	TRBV28	ASSPGTSNTEAF
TRBJ1-1	TRBV3-1	ASSQAKTGRIMNTEAF
TRBJ1-2	TRBV5-1	ASSNSDRLLNYGYT
TRBJ2-1	TRBV4-1	ASSQADLIGSNEQF
TRBJ2-3	TRBV29-1	STHPSQDPYSTDTQY
TRBJ2-6	TRBV29-1	SVEVRAGRSGANVLT
TRBJ1-1	TRBV6-5	ASSWGQRNTEAF
TRBJ1-2	TRBV20-1	SASDTTEGGYT
TRBJ2-5	TRBV9	ASSVFQGNQETQY
TRBJ2-1	TRBV29-1	SVAGGNSYNEQF
TRBJ2-1	TRBV7-2	ASNTQVSNEQF
TRBJ2-7	TRBV11-2	ASSLSSPGPYEQY
TRBJ2-7	TRBV5-1	ASSVQGTGTSYEQY
TRBJ1-4	TRBV5-6	ASSSSPGTLLANEKLF
TRBJ2-7	TRBV11-3	ASSAHRGAYEQY
TRBJ2-6	TRBV4-2	ASSQTGSGANVLT
TRBJ2-5	TRBV5-1	ASSLAPRLAGGRETQY
TRBJ2-5	TRBV11-2	ASSLRSLAEETQY
TRBJ2-7	TRBV6-1	ASSETRTYEQY
TRBJ1-2	TRBV5-1	ASSLAGERGYT
TRBJ2-3	TRBV7-9	ASSQRGGLSTDTQY
TRBJ2-7	TRBV11-2	ASSLQGAQRYEQY
TRBJ2-1	TRBV6-2/TRBV6-3	ASGLLAGLYNEQF
TRBJ1-1	TRBV3-1	ASSQGAGGNTEAF
TRBJ2-2	TRBV5-1	ASSPESLTARENTGELF
TRBJ2-2	TRBV27	ASSLSRGVGTGELF
TRBJ2-5	TRBV29-1	SARGTGVETQY
TRBJ2-3	TRBV11-2	ASSSYGATDTQY
TRBJ2-2	TRBV4-2	ASSQPDNTGELF
TRBJ2-7	TRBV10-3	ATGLAGGEQY
TRBJ1-1	TRBV18	ASSPGPSIEAF
TRBJ2-5	TRBV25-1	ASSARRTPAGETQY
TRBJ2-1	TRBV10-2	ASWGASGTNEQF
TRBJ1-1	TRBV10-3	ASGQLNTEAF
TRBJ2-7	TRBV29-1	SVEDGPTYEQY
TRBJ2-4	TRBV11-1	ASTLALPGVDAKNIQY
TRBJ2-1	TRBV4-2	ASSPRPRQGFNPSYNEQF
TRBJ1-1	TRBV5-1	ASRTGRDTEAF
TRBJ2-3	TRBV3-1	ASSLGGTRRYTDTQY
TRBJ2-5	TRBV30	AWSLALQETQY
TRBJ2-3	TRBV2	ASRTTSSTDTQY
TRBJ2-1	TRBV25-1	ASSELAGLLYNEQF
TRBJ1-1	TRBV12-3/TRBV12-4	ASSFGLNTEAF
TRBJ1-2	TRBV7-9	ASSHPGQEYGYT
TRBJ1-1	TRBV28	ASSPGQGENTEAF
TRBJ1-1	TRBV4-3	ASSQSTIGRDTEAF
TRBJ2-5	TRBV20-1	SAHRDRQETQY
TRBJ1-3	TRBV6-5	ASSSGAGPGNTIY
TRBJ2-2	TRBV29-1	SVRRDTFNTGELF
TRBJ1-1	TRBV12-3/TRBV12-4	ASGRPGTRDRGTEAF
TRBJ1-5	TRBV6-2/TRBV6-3	ASSAGEPQH
TRBJ2-1	TRBV6-2/TRBV6-3	ASRGGEGSYNEQF